One and the same sample provided the 20 T cell receptor beta chains below, sequenced in a study of cytomegalovirus exposure and HLA in healthy donors. The PCR used 60 Vbeta and 13 Jbeta primers. The assay was immunoSEQ multiplex PCR, and TCRdb's table has in-frame clones only and misses some. The table lists roughly 110,000 clones, roughly four fifths of them singletons. Material for sequencing was PBMCs. The receptors stem from a woman aged 50 to 60 in good health and CMV-seropositive.

This clone was seen once. The chain employs TRBV2 and TRBJ1-6; D gene uncertain. The germline gives CDR1 SNHLY, CDR2 FYNNEI. Trimming removed 7 bases from V and 4 bases from J, with 17 bases in between. The CDR3 is 16 residues long. The CDR3 DNA is TGTGCCAGCACTAACCGCCCCGCAGGTTATAATTCACCCCTCCACTTT. This translates into CASTNRPAGYNSPLHF.

The chain combines TRBV5-1 with TRBJ2-5, with a tentative D call TRBD1 (5 bases). This CDR3 comprises 14 residues. The germline gives CDR1 SGHRS, CDR2 YFSETQ. With 6 bases removed from V and 1 base from J, the gap between germline ends came to 13 bases. CDR3 sequence reads: CASKQEQIQETQYF. The CDR3 DNA reads TGCGCCAGCAAACAGGAGCAGATCCAAGAGACCCAGTACTTC.

The CDR3 loop reads CASSFGGGGGYTF. In nucleotides, the CDR3 is TGTGCCAGCAGTTTCGGGGGGGGAGGTGGCTACACCTTC. The V and J genes are TRBV27 and TRBJ1-2; possibly TRBD1 for D (5 bases). V dropped 3 bases and J dropped 7 bases, with 12 bases sitting between them. Germline V lookup: CDR1 MNHEY, CDR2 SMNVEV (reference sequence). CDR3 size: 13 residues.

CDR3 bases: TGTGCCAGCTCACCCGAACAGTTTGGAAACACCATATATTTT. Amino acids: CASSPEQFGNTIYF. The V and J genes are TRBV18 and TRBJ1-3; no clear D gene. This CDR3 is built from 14 residues. Germline V gives CDR1 KGHSH, CDR2 LQKENI. Trimming stripped 3 bases from V and 3 bases from J, with 9 bases between.

The V and J genes are TRBV2 and TRBJ1-2; 7 bases line up with TRBD1. The V gene's germline CDR1 is SNHLY and CDR2 FYNNEI. This CDR3 spans 14 amino acids. V dropped 6 bases and J dropped 2; count of bases not matched to a gene: 6. CDR3 loop: CASRDDRVNYGYTF. CDR3 coding DNA: TGTGCCAGCAGGGACGACAGGGTAAACTATGGCTACACCTTC.

The chain recombines TRBV30 with TRBJ1-6, with TRBD1 identical over 9 bases. Germline values: CDR1 GTSNPN, CDR2 SVGIG (reference sequence). The CDR3 is 16 residues long. The V and J ends lost 1 base and 7 bases, in that order; junction bases with no gene match: 8. The CDR3 bases are TGTGCCTGGAGTGGTTTGGGACAGGGTGGGAATTCACCCCTCCACTTT. Amino acid sequence: CAWSGLGQGGNSPLHF.

This sequence joins TRBV7-8 and TRBJ2-7; TRBD2 is a possible D gene (6 bases). CDR1 is SGHVS, CDR2 FQNEAQ, per germline. V was clipped by 0 bases and J by 6 bases, with 15 bases between them. The CDR3 is made up of 15 amino acids. The CDR3, as DNA: TGTGCCAGCAGCTTAGCCCCACCTTTGGGGGGCGAGCAGTACTTC. This translates into CASSLAPPLGGEQYF. Full variable domain (remainder filled in from reference TRBV7-8 and TRBJ2-7): GAGVSQSPRYKVAKRGQDVALRCDPISGHVSLFWYQQALGQGPEFLTYFQNEAQLDKSGLPSDRFFAERPEGSVSTLKIQRTQQEDSAVYLCASSLAPPLGGEQYFGPGTRLTVT.

This clone has a single count. The V and J genes are TRBV5-4 and TRBJ1-2; D gene ambiguous. V lost 0 bases, J lost 4 bases, and 10 bases lay in between. Germline CDR1 and CDR2: SGHNT and YYREEE (reference sequence). The CDR3 extends over 14 amino acids. CDR3 sequence reads: CASSLDRQFYGYTF. The CDR3 nucleotides read TGTGCCAGCAGCTTGGATCGCCAGTTCTATGGCTACACCTTC.

As for this clone: The sample contains more than one DNA sequence encoding this CDR3. This chain links TRBV6-5 with TRBJ2-7, with TRBD1 as a possible D gene (7 bases). Trimming took off 5 bases at V and 4 bases at J, with 15 bases between the two ends. The CDR3 length is 14 residues. Germline CDR1 and CDR2: MNHEY and SVGAGI. The CDR3 loop is CASSPGTAGYEQYF. The CDR3 nucleotides are TGTGCCAGCAGTCCCGGGACAGCGGGTTACGAGCAGTACTTC.

The chain uses TRBV19 and TRBJ2-5, with a possible D match to TRBD1 (6 bases). The DNA end lines up better with TRBJ2-7; the J call may be wrong. CDR1 is LNHDA, CDR2 SQIVND, per germline (reference sequence). The CDR3 length is 15 residues. Written as DNA, the CDR3 is TGTGCCAGTAGTGGGGGCAGGCTAGCTAACTACGAGCAGTACTTC. This gives the protein CASSGGRLANYEQYF.

CDR3 sequence: CASSWDRGAYNEQFF. The CDR3 coding sequence is TGTGCCAGCAGCTGGGACAGGGGTGCCTACAATGAGCAGTTCTTC. V usage is TRBV5-4 and J usage is TRBJ2-1, with TRBD1 matching 10 bases. CDR1 and CDR2 (germline): SGHNT, YYREEE (reference sequence). V trimming: 3 bases; J trimming: 2 bases; junction bases outside the gene matches: 2. The CDR3 contains 15 residues.

The chain links TRBV27 to TRBJ1-2, with D perhaps matching TRBD1 (5 bases). V was pared by 3 bases and J by 6 bases, with 17 bases between. CDR1 and CDR2 (germline): MNHEY, SMNVEV (reference sequence). The length of the CDR3 is 15 residues. The CDR3 DNA sequence: TGTGCCAGCAGTTTGACCGGGGCGGGATGGAATGGCTACACCTTC. It is translated as CASSLTGAGWNGYTF.

This clone occurred once. One end of the junction varies from germline; a read error may be responsible. V is TRBV5-4 and J is TRBJ1-3; the D gene is possibly TRBD1 (5 bases). The CDR3 loop spans 17 amino acids. Germline V gives CDR1 SGHNT, CDR2 YYREEE (reference sequence). CDR3 sequence reads: CASSQVLKGLTGNTIYF. The CDR3 DNA reads TGCGCCAGCAGCCAAGTCCTCAAGGGGCTCACTGGAAACACCATATATTTT.

This chain joins TRBV29-1 and TRBJ1-4, with 11 bases matching TRBD1. With 5 bases clipped from V and 8 bases from J, the junction kept 10 bases outside the gene matches. The CDR3 has 15 amino acids. The V gene's germline CDR1 is SQVTM and CDR2 ANQGSEA. The CDR3 here is CSVPFRTGGEEKLFF. The CDR3 bases are TGCAGCGTTCCATTCCGGACAGGGGGCGAGGAAAAACTGTTTTTT.

The chain uses TRBV5-4 and TRBJ2-5; 12 nucleotides align to TRBD2. The trim removed 4 bases at V and 0 bases at J, leaving 4 bases unmatched. The length of the CDR3 is 16 residues. Germline values: CDR1 SGHNT, CDR2 YYREEE (reference sequence). The CDR3 coding sequence is TGTGCCAGCAGCGCGGGACTAGCGGGTTACCAAGAGACCCAGTACTTC. This encodes CASSAGLAGYQETQYF.

The chain joins TRBV19 to TRBJ2-7; the match to TRBD1 covers 7 bases. Germline-derived CDR1 and CDR2 are LNHDA and SQIVND (reference sequence). There are 15 residues in the CDR3. After removal of 4 bases from V and 0 bases from J, the junction contained 6 bases not matched to a gene. CDR3 DNA: TGTGCCAGTAGTACCAGGGGGTTTCCCTCCTACGAGCAGTACTTC. Its protein product is CASSTRGFPSYEQYF. Full variable domain (remainder filled in from reference TRBV19 and TRBJ2-7): DGGITQSPKYLFRKEGQNVTLSCEQNLNHDAMYWYRQDPGQGLRLIYYSQIVNDFQKGDIAEGYSVSREKKESFPLTVTSAQKNPTAFYLCASSTRGFPSYEQYFGPGTRLTVT.

Only a few counts were recorded for this clone. This chain joins TRBV5-8 and TRBJ1-1, with a weak D call TRBD1 (5 bases). Trimming stripped 4 bases from V and 0 bases from J, with 10 bases between. CDR1 is SGHTS, CDR2 YDEGEE, per germline. This CDR3 contains 14 residues. For the CDR3, the DNA is TGTGCCAGCAGCCGCGGACATTTGAACACTGAAGCTTTCTTT. It yields the protein CASSRGHLNTEAFF.

The V call is TRBV27, the J call TRBJ1-1; TRBD1 is a possible D gene (5 bases). Trimming took 6 bases from V and 0 from J, leaving 8 bases between them. The CDR3 totals 13 residues. Per germline, CDR1 MNHEY and CDR2 SMNVEV (reference sequence). The CDR3 DNA is TGTGCCAGCAGCTTGGACATGAACACTGAAGCTTTCTTT. Encoded protein: CASSLDMNTEAFF.

This clone was counted only a few times. V is TRBV19 and J is TRBJ1-1; D ambiguous. Germline V gene data show CDR1 as LNHDA and CDR2 as SQIVND (reference sequence). Trimming stripped 7 bases from V and 10 bases from J, with 22 bases between. The CDR3 sequence is 14 residues long. CDR3 amino acids: CASTLWEGERRAFF. The CDR3 coding sequence is TGTGCCAGTACCCTATGGGAGGGCGAGAGGAGAGCTTTCTTT.

The chain is built from TRBV6-5 and TRBJ1-1; D uncertain. CDR3 size: 11 residues. V lost 8 bases to trimming and J lost 7 bases, with 11 bases between them. Germline V gives CDR1 MNHEY, CDR2 SVGAGI. The CDR3 region is CASRRVGEAFF. Written as DNA, the CDR3 is TGTGCCAGCCGGCGGGTTGGTGAAGCTTTCTTT.